This T cell receptor (beta chain) is from a study of vaccination and CD4 T cells after COVID-19. Study in general: Subjects got two shots of BNT162b2 or mRNA-1273 vaccine. Convalescent patients gave post-COVID blood a median approximately 100 days post-diagnosis, range 35 to 161.

The treatment: roughly 10-day PBMC culture with coronavirus spike peptide pools or control peptides (ViraFEST assay). Each well received two million PBMCs, cultured with approximately 9 IU/ml IL-2 and 10 ug/ml peptide pools. The CDR3 length is 13 residues. Per germline, CDR1 MRHNA and CDR2 SNTAGT. Trimming shortened V by 8 bases and J by 4 bases, and 11 bases separated the two germline ends. Researchers used the Oncomine TCR Beta short-read assay to sequence DNA from cultured CD4+ T cells. TCRdb reprocessed the PCR reads with MiXCR, giving one entry per CDR3 protein. The table has tens of thousands of distinct CDR3 sequences, about 61% seen once. This clonotype was counted between two and nine times. Its antigen is undetermined.

The chain has TRBV6-4 and TRBJ2-2; the D call may be TRBD1 or TRBD2 (7 bases each). The receptor was derived from a human donor who received a COVID-19 vaccine. The specimen comprised CD4+ T cells from blood, cultured in vitro, sampled after SARS-CoV-2 vaccination. The CDR3 here is CASGRGPTGELFF. The CDR3 DNA is TGTGCCAGCGGGAGGGGGCCCACCGGGGAGCTGTTTTTT.